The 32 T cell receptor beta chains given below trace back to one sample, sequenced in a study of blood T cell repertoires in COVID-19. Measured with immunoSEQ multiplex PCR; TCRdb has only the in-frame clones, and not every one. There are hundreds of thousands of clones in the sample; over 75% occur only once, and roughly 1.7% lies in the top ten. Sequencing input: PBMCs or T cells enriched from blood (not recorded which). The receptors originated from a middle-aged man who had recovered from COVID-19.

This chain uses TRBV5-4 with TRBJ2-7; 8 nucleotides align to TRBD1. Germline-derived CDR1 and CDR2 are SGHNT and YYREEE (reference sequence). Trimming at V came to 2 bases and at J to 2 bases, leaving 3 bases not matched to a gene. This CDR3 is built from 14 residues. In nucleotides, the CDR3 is TGTGCCAGCAGCTTCTCACAGGGGGCCTACGAGCAGTACTTC. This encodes CASSFSQGAYEQYF.

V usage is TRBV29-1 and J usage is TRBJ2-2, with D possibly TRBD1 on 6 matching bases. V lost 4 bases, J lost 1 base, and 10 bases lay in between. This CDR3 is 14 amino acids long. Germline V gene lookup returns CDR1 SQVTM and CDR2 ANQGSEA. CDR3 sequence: CSVADRLNTGELFF. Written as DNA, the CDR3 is TGCAGCGTTGCCGACAGGCTGAACACCGGGGAGCTGTTTTTT.

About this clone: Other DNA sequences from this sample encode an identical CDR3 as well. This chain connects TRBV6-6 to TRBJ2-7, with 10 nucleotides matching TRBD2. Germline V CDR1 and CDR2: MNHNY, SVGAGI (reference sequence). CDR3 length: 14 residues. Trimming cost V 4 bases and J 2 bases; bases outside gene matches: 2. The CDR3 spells CASSLAGGTYEQYF. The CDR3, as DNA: TGTGCCAGCAGTTTAGCGGGGGGAACCTACGAGCAGTACTTC.

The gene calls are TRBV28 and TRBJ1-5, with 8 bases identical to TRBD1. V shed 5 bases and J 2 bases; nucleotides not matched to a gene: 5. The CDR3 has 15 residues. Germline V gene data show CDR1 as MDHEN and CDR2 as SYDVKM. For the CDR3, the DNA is TGTGCCAGCAGTGGACAGGGAGGTGGCAATCAGCCCCAGCATTTT. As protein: CASSGQGGGNQPQHF. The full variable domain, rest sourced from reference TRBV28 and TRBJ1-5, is DVKVTQSSRYLVKRTGEKVFLECVQDMDHENMFWYRQDPGLGLRLIYFSYDVKMKEKGDIPEGYSVSREKKERFSLILESASTNQTSMYLCASSGQGGGNQPQHFGDGTRLSIL.

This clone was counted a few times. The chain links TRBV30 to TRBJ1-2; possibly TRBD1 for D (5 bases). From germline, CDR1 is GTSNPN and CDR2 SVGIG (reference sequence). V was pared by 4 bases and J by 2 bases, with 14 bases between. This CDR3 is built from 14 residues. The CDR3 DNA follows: TGTGCCTGGAACCCACGGGGGGGGAACTATGGCTACACCTTC. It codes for CAWNPRGGNYGYTF.

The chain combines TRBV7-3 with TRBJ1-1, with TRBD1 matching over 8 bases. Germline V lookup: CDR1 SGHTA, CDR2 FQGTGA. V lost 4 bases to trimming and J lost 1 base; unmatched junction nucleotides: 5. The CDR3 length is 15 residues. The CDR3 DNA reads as TGTGCCAGCAGCTCCTCGGACAGGGAGAACACTGAAGCTTTCTTT. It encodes CASSSSDRENTEAFF. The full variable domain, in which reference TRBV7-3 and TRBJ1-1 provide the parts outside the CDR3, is GAGVSQTPSNKVTEKGKYVELRCDPISGHTALYWYRQSLGQGPEFLIYFQGTGAADDSGLPNDRFFAVRPEGSVSTLKIQRTERGDSAVYLCASSSSDRENTEAFFGQGTRLTVV.

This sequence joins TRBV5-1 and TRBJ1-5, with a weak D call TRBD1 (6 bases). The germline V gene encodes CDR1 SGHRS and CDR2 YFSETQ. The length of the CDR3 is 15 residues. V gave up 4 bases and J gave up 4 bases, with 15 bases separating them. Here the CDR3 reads CASSPGGGDNQPQHF. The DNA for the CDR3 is TGCGCCAGCAGCCCCGGGGGGGGCGATAATCAGCCCCAGCATTTT.

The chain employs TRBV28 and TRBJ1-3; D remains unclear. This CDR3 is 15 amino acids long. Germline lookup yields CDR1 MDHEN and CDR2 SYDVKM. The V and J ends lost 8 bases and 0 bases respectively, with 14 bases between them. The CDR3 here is CASGSSGFSGNTIYF. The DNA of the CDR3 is TGTGCCAGCGGCTCGTCGGGTTTCTCTGGAAACACCATATATTTT.

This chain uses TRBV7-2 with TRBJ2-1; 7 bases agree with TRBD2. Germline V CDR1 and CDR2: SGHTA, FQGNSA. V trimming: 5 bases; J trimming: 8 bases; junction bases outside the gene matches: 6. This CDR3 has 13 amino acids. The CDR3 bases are TGTGCCAGCAGCATGACTAGCAGCTATGAGCAGTTCTTC. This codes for CASSMTSSYEQFF.

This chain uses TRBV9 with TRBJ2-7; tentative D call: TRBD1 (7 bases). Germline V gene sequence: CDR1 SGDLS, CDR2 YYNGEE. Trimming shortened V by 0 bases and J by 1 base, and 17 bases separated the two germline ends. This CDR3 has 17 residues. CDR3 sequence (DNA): TGTGCCAGCAGCGTAGCGGGTCGTCCAGGGGGGTCCTACGAGCAGTACTTC. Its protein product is CASSVAGRPGGSYEQYF.

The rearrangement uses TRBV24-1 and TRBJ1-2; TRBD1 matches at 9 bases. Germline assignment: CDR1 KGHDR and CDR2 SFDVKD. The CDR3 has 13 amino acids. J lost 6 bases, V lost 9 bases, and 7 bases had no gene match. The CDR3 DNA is TGTGCCACCGCTGGGACAGGGCTAGATGGCTACACCTTC. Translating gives CATAGTGLDGYTF.

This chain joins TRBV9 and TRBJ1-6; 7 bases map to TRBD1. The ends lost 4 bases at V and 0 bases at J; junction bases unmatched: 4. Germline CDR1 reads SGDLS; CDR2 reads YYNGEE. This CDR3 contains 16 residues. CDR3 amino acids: CASSSWDSSYNSPLHF. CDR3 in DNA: TGTGCCAGCAGCAGCTGGGACAGCTCCTATAATTCACCCCTCCACTTT.

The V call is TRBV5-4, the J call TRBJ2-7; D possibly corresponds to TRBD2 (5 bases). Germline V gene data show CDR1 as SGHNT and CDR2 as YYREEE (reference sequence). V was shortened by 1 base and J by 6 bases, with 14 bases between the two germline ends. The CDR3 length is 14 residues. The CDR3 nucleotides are TGTGCCAGCAGCTTGTTCGGGGTACTAGGCGAGCAGTACTTC. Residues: CASSLFGVLGEQYF.

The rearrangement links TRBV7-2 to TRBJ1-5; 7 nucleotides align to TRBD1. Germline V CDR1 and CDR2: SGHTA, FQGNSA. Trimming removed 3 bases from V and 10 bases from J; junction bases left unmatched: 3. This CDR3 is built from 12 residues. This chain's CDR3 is CASSLRGHPQHF. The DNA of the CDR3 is TGTGCCAGCAGCTTGAGGGGGCACCCCCAGCATTTT.

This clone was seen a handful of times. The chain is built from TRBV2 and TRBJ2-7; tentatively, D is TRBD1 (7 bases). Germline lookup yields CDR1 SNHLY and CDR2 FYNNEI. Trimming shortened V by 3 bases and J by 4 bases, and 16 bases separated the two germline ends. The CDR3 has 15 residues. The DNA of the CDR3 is TGTGCCAGCAGTGACGGTGAGACAGGGACTTACGAGCAGTACTTC. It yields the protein CASSDGETGTYEQYF.

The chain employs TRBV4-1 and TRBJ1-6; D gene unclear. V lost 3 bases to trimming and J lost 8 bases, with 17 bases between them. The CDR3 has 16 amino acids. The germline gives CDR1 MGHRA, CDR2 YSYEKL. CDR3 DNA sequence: TGCGCCAGCAGCCAGGAGACCGGACTGAGCCATTCACCCCTCCACTTT. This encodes CASSQETGLSHSPLHF.

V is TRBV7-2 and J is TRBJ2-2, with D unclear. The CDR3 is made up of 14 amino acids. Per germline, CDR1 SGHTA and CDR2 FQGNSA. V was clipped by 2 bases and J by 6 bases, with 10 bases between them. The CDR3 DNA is TGTGCCAGCAGCTTAATGTCCGGTTCCGGGGAGCTGTTTTTT. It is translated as CASSLMSGSGELFF.

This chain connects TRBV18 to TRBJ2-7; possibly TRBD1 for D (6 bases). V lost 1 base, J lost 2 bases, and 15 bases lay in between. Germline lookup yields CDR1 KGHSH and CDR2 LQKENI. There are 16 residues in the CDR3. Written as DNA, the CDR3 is TGTGCCAGCTCACCACTCACTGGGACAACTACCTACGAGCAGTACTTC. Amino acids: CASSPLTGTTTYEQYF.

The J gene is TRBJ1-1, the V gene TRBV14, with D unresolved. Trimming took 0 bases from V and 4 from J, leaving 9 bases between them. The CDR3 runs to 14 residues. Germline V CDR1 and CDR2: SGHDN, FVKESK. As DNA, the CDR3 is TGTGCCAGCAGCCAAGATCGGAGTGTCACTGAAGCTTTCTTT. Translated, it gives CASSQDRSVTEAFF.

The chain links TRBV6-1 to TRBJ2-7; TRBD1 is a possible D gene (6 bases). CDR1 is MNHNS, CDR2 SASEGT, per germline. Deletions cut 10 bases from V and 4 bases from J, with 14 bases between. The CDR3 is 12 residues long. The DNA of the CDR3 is TGTGCCAACTCAGGGGCCTCGTACGAGCAGTACTTC. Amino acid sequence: CANSGASYEQYF.

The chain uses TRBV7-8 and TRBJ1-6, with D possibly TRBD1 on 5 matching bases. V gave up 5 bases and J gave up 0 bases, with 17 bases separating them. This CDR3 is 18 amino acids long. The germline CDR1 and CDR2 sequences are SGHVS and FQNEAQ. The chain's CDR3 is CASSTGGAGSSYNSPLHF. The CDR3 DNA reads TGTGCCAGCAGCACCGGAGGGGCAGGGAGCTCCTATAATTCACCCCTCCACTTT.

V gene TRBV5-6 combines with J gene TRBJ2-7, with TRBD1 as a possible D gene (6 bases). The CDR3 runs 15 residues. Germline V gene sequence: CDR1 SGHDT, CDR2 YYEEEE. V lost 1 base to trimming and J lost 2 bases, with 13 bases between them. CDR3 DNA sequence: TGTGCCAGCAGCTTGCCTGGGGGCCTAACCTACGAGCAGTACTTC. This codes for CASSLPGGLTYEQYF.

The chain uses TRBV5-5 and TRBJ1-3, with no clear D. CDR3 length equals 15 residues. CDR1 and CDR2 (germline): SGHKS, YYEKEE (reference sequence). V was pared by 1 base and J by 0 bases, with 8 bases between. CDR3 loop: CASSLTTYSGNTIYF. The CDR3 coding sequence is TGTGCCAGCAGCTTGACCACCTACTCTGGAAACACCATATATTTT.

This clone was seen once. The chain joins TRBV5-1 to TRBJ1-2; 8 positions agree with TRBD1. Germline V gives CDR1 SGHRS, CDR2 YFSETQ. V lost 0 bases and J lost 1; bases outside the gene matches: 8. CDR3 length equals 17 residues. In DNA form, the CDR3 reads TGCGCCAGCAGCTTGGAAGTCGGGACAGGTGGTAACTATGGCTACACCTTC. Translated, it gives CASSLEVGTGGNYGYTF.

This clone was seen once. Here the CDR3 reads CASSTRTSGNTGELFF. Here the CDR3 DNA reads TGTGCCAGTAGTACCCGGACTAGCGGTAACACCGGGGAGCTGTTTTTT. The chain is built from TRBV19 and TRBJ2-2; TRBD2 matches 10 bases. The CDR3 runs to 16 residues. Germline CDR1 LNHDA, CDR2 SQIVND (reference sequence). V gave up 4 bases and J gave up 2 bases; unmatched junction bases: 4. The entire variable domain, with the rest obtained from reference TRBV19 and TRBJ2-2, is as follows: DGGITQSPKYLFRKEGQNVTLSCEQNLNHDAMYWYRQDPGQGLRLIYYSQIVNDFQKGDIAEGYSVSREKKESFPLTVTSAQKNPTAFYLCASSTRTSGNTGELFFGEGSRLTVL.

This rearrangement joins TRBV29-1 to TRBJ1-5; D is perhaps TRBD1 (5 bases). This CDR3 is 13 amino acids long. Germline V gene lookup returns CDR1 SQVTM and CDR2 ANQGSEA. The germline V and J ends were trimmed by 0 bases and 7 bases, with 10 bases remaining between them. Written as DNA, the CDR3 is TGCAGCGTTGAAGATCAGGGTGGCCAGCCCCAGCATTTT. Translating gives CSVEDQGGQPQHF.

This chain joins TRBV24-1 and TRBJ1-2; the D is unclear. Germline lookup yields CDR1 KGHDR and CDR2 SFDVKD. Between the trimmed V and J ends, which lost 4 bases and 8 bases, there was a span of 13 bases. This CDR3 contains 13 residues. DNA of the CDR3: TGTGCCACCAGTGAATCGCGGACGGGAGGCTACACCTTC. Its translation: CATSESRTGGYTF.

CDR3 amino acids: CASSLYRGGIYNEQFF. The DNA of the CDR3 is TGTGCCAGCAGTTTATATCGGGGGGGGATCTACAATGAGCAGTTCTTC. The V and J genes are TRBV27 and TRBJ2-1; 8 bases align to TRBD2. V dropped 1 base and J dropped 3; count of bases not matched to a gene: 5. CDR3 length equals 16 residues. Germline CDR1 MNHEY, CDR2 SMNVEV (reference sequence).

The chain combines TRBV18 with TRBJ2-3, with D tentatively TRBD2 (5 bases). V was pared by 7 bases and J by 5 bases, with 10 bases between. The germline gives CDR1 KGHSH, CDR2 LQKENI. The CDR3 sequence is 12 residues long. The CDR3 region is CASLSRGDTQYF. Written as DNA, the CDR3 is TGTGCCAGCTTATCCCGGGGAGATACGCAGTATTTT.

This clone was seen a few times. CDR3 sequence reads: CASSLSLAGRWETQYF. The DNA for the CDR3 is TGTGCCAGCAGCTTGTCACTAGCGGGGAGATGGGAGACCCAGTACTTC. The gene calls are TRBV5-5 and TRBJ2-5; 10 nucleotides line up with TRBD2. V lost 1 base and J lost 5; bases outside the gene matches: 8. The CDR3 has 16 residues. Germline V gene lookup returns CDR1 SGHKS and CDR2 YYEKEE (reference sequence).

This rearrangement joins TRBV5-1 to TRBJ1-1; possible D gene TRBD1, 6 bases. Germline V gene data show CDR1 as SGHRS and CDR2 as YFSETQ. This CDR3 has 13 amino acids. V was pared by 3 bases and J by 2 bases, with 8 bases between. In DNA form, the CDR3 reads TGCGCCAGCAGCTGGGACATCAACACTGAAGCTTTCTTT. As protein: CASSWDINTEAFF.

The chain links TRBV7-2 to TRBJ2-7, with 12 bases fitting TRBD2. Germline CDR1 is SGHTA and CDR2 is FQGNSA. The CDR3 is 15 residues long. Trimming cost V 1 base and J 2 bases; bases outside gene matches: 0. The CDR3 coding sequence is TGTGCCAGCAGCTTAGGACTAGCGGGAGCCTACGAGCAGTACTTC. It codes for CASSLGLAGAYEQYF.